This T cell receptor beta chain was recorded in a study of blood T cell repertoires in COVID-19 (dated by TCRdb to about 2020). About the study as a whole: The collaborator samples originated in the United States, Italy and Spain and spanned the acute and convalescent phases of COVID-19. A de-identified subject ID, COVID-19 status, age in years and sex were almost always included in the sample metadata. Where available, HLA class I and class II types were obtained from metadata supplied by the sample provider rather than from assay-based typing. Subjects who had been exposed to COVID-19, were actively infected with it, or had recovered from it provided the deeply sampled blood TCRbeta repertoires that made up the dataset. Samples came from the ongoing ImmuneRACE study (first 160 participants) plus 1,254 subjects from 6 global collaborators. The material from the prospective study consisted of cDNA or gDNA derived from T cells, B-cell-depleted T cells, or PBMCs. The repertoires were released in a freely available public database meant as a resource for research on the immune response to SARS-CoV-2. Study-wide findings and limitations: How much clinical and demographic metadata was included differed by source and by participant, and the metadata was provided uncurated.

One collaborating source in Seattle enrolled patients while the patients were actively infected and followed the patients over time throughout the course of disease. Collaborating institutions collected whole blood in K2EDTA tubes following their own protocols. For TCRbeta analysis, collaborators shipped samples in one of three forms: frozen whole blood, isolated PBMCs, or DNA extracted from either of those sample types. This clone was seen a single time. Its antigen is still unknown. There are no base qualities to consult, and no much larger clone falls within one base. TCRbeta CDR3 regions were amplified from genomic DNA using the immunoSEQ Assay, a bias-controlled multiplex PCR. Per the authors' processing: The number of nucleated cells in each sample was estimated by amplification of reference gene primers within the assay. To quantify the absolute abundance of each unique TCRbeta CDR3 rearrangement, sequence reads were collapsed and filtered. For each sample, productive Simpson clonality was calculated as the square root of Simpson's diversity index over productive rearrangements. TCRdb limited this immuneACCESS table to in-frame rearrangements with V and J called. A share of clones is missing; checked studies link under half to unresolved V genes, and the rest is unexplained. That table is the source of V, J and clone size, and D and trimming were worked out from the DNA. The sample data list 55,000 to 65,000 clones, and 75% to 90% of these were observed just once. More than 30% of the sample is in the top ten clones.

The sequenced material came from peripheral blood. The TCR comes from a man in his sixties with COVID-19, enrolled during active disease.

CDR3 region: CASSVAGVYNEQFF. DNA sequence: TGTGCCAGCAGCGTAGCGGGGGTTTACAATGAGCAGTTCTTC. The chain joins TRBV9 to TRBJ2-1; tentative D gene TRBD2, with 6 bases matching. V loses 0 bases, J loses 4 bases, and the germline ends lie 8 bases apart. The CDR3 measures 14 amino acids from cysteine to phenylalanine. The retained sequence is limited to the CDR3, 42 bases, with the frame set at the first base. In the germline V gene, CDR1 corresponds to SGDLS and CDR2 to YYNGEE.